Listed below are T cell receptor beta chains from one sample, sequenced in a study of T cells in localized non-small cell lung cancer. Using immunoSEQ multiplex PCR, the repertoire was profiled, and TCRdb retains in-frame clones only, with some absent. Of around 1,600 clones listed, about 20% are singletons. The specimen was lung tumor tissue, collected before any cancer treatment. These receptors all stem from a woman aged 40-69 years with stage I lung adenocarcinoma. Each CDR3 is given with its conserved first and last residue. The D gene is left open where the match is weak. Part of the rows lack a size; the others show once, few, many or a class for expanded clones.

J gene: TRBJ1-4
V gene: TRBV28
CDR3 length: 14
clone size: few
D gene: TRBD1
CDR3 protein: CASSFTGTVEKLFF
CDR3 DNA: TGTGCCAGCAGTTTTACCGGGACAGTGGAAAAACTGTTTTTT

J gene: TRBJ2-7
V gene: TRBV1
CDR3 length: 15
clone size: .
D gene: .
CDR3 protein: CASSQEPRGAYEQYF
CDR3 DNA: TGCGCCAGCAGCCAAGAACCCAGGGGTGCCTACGAGCAGTACTTC

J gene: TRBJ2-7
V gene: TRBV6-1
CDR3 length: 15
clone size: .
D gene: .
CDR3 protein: CASSEALRTTYEQYF
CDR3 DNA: TGTGCCAGCAGTGAAGCGCTTCGGACTACCTACGAGCAGTACTTC

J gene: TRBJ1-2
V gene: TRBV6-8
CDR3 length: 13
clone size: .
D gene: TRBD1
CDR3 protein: CAIRGQGAYGYTF
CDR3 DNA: TGTGCCATCAGGGGACAGGGGGCGTATGGCTACACCTTC

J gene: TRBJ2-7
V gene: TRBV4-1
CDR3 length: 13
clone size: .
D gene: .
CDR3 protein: CASSQRAMYEQYF
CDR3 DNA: TGCGCCAGCAGCCAAAGAGCGATGTACGAGCAGTACTTC

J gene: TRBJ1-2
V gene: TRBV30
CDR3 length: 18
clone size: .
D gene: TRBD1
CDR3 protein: CAWRRYRDRGTWGPGYTF
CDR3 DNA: TGTGCCTGGAGGCGTTACCGGGACAGGGGCACCTGGGGTCCGGGCTACACCTTC

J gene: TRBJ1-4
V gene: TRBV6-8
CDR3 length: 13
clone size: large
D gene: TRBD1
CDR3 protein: CASGETGTKKLFF
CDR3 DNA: TGTGCCAGCGGGGAGACAGGGACGAAAAAACTGTTTTTT

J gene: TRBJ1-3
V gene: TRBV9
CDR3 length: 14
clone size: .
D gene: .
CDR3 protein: CASSETDSGNTIYF
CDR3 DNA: TGTGCCAGCAGCGAAACAGACTCTGGAAACACCATATATTTT

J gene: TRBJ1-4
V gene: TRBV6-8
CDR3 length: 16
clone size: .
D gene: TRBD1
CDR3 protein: CASSSGTGVEGEKLFF
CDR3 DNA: TGTGCCAGCAGTTCCGGGACAGGGGTCGAGGGTGAAAAACTGTTTTTT

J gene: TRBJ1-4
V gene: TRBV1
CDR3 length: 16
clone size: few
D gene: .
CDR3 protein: CASSQDTFAGNEKLFF
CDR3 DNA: TGCGCCAGCAGCCAAGATACTTTTGCGGGGAATGAAAAACTGTTTTTT

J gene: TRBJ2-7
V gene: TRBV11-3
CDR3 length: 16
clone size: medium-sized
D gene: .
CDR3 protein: CASSSTRGGVLNEQYF
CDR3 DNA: TGTGCCAGCAGCTCTACCCGGGGCGGGGTTTTAAACGAGCAGTACTTC

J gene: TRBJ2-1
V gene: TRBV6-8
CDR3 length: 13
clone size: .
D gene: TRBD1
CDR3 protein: CASGQGVKNEQFF
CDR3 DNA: TGTGCCAGTGGACAGGGGGTGAAGAATGAGCAGTTCTTC

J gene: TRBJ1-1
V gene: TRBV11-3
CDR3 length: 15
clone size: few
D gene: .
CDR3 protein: CASSQPRGSETEAFF
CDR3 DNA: TGTGCCAGCAGCCAACCGCGCGGCTCGGAGACTGAAGCTTTCTTT

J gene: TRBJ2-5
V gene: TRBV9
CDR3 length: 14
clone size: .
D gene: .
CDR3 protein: CASSVEAGGETQYF
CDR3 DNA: TGTGCCAGCAGCGTAGAGGCAGGGGGGGAGACCCAGTACTTC

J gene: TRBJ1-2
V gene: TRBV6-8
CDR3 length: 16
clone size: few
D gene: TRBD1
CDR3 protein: CASSYSPTGGGYGYTF
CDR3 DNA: TGTGCCAGCAGTTACTCTCCGACAGGGGGCGGCTATGGCTACACCTTC

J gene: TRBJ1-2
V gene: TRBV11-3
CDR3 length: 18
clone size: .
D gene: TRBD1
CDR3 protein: CASRPIPGTGIRSYGYTF
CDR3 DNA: TGTGCCAGCAGGCCTATCCCCGGGACAGGAATAAGGAGCTATGGCTACACCTTC

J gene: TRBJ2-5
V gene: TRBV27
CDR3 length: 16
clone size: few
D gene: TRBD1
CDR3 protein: CASSRDGTGRGETQYF
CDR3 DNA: TGTGCCAGCAGTAGAGACGGGACAGGTAGGGGGGAGACCCAGTACTTC

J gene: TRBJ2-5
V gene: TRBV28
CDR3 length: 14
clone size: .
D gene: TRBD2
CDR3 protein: CASSPQAGGDYKYF
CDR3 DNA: TGTGCCAGCAGTCCCCAAGCGGGGGGGGATTATAAGTACTTC

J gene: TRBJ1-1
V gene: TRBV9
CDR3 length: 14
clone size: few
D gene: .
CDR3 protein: CASSVGGAHTEAFF
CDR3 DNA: TGTGCCAGCAGCGTAGGTGGGGCGCACACTGAAGCTTTCTTT

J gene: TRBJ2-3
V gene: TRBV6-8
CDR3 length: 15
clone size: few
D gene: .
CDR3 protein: CASSDPAYREDTQYF
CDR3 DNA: TGTGCCAGCAGTGATCCCGCCTACAGGGAAGATACGCAGTATTTT

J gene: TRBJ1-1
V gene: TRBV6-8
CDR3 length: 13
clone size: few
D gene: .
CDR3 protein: CASWEGGNTEAFF
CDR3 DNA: TGTGCCAGCTGGGAAGGGGGGAACACTGAAGCTTTCTTT

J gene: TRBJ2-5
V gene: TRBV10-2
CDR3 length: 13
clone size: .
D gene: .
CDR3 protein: CASSPQGLETQYF
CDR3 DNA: TGCGCCAGCAGCCCACAGGGTTTGGAGACCCAGTACTTC

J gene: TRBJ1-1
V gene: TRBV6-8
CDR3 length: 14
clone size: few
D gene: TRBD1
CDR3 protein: CASRLDRVLTEAFF
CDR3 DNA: TGTGCCAGCAGGCTCGACAGGGTTCTCACTGAAGCTTTCTTT

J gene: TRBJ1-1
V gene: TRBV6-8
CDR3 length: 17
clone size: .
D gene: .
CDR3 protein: CASSYPLRGGSNSEAFF
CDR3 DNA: TGTGCCAGCAGTTACCCCTTAAGGGGTGGTAGTAACTCTGAAGCTTTCTTT

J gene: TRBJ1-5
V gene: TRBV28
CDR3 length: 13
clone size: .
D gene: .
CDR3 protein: CASSLFRAQPQHF
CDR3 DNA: TGTGCCAGCAGTTTATTCCGAGCTCAGCCCCAGCATTTT

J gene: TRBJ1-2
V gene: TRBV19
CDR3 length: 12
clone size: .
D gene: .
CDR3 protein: CASSIGTDGYTF
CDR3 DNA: TGTGCCAGTAGTATAGGGACAGATGGCTACACCTTC

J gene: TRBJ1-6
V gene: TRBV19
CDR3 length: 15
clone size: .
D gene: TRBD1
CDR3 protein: CASSGETGRNSPLHF
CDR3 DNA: TGTGCCAGTAGTGGAGAGACAGGGCGGAATTCACCCCTCCACTTT

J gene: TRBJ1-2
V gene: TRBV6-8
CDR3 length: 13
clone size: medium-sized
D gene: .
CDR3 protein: CASSYVRHYGYTF
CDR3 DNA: TGTGCCAGCAGTTACGTTAGGCACTATGGCTACACCTTC

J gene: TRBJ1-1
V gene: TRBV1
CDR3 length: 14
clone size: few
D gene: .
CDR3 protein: CASSPLRGNTEAFF
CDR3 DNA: TGCGCCAGCAGCCCCTTAAGAGGGAACACTGAAGCTTTCTTT

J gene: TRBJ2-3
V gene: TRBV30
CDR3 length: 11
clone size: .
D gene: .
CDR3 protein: CAWSSADTQYF
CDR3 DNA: TGTGCCTGGAGTAGCGCAGATACGCAGTATTTT

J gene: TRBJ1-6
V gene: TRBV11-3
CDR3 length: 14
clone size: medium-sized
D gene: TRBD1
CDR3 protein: CASRPGQFNSPLHF
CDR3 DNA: TGTGCCAGCAGACCGGGACAGTTTAATTCACCCCTCCACTTT

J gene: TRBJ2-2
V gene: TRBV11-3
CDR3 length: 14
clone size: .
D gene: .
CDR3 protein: CASSLGGTTGELFF
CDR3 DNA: TGTGCCAGCAGCTTAGGGGGGACCACCGGGGAGCTGTTTTTT

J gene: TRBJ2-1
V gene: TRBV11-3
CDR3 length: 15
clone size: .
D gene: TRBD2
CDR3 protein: CASSLGGGDYNEQFF
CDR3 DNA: TGTGCCAGCAGCTTAGGCGGGGGGGATTACAATGAGCAGTTCTTC

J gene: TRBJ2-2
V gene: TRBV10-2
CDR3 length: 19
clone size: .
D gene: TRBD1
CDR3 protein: CASSLSSGGAWIFSGELFF
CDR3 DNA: TGCGCCAGCAGTCTCAGTTCAGGGGGCGCGTGGATTTTCTCCGGGGAGCTGTTTTTT

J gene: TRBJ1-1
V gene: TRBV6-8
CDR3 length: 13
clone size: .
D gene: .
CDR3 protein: CASSYGVSTEAFF
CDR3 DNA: TGTGCCAGCAGTTACGGGGTGAGCACTGAAGCTTTCTTT

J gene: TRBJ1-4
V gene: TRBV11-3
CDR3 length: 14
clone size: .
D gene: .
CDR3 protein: CASSGGPDNEKLFF
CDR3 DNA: TGTGCCAGCAGTGGCGGGCCAGATAATGAAAAACTGTTTTTT

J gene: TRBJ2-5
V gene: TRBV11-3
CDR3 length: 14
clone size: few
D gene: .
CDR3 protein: CASSPWGAQETQYF
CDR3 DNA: TGTGCCAGCAGCCCCTGGGGAGCTCAAGAGACCCAGTACTTC

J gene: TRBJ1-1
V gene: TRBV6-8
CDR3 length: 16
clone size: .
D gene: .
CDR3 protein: CASSYSRGTMNTEAFF
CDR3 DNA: TGTGCCAGCAGTTACTCCCGGGGGACTATGAACACTGAAGCTTTCTTT

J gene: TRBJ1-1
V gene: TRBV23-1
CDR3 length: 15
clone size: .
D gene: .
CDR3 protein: CASSQDQGSPLGAFF
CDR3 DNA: TGCGCCAGCAGCCAAGATCAGGGCAGTCCACTCGGTGCTTTCTTT

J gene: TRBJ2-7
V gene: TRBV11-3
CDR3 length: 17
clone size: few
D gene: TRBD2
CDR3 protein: CASSLQTSGVSSYEQYF
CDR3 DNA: TGTGCCAGCAGCTTACAGACTAGCGGGGTTTCCTCCTACGAGCAGTACTTC